A single sample gave rise to the 7 T cell receptor beta chains below, sequenced in a study of blood T cells in healthy people across ages. PCR was performed a second time for about 6 to 12 cycles using a sample-barcoded 5' primer and a J-beta primer mix. TCRdb ran MiXCR on the 5' RACE reads and lists one entry per CDR3 protein. The sample contains about 580,000 distinct CDR3 sequences, around 50% of which appear only once. Sequenced sample: blood. These receptor sequences come from a man older than 75 in good health.

This clonotype was seen a few times. This chain joins TRBV3-1 and TRBJ2-3, with D unclear. Germline-derived CDR1 and CDR2 are LGHDT and YNNKEL (reference sequence). The CDR3 is 14 residues long. V was shortened by 1 base and J by 6 bases, with 11 bases between the two germline ends. This CDR3 reads CASSQGVPRDTQYF. For the CDR3, the DNA is TGTGCCAGCAGCCAAGGGGTACCTAGGGATACGCAGTATTTT.

The chain recombines TRBV4-1 with TRBJ2-4; D is possibly TRBD1 (6 bases). The end of the DNA aligns better with TRBJ2-7, so the J call may be wrong. Germline V lookup: CDR1 MGHRA, CDR2 YSYEKL. The CDR3 is made up of 16 amino acids. CDR3 sequence reads: CASSQDSRGGFYEQYF. The CDR3 DNA reads as TGCGCCAGCAGCCAAGATTCAAGAGGGGGATTCTACGAGCAGTACTTC.

This clonotype has more than one count but fewer than ten. V and J are TRBV9 and TRBJ2-7; TRBD2 matches at 7 bases. V lost 1 base to trimming and J lost 0 bases; unmatched junction nucleotides: 4. Germline CDR1 is SGDLS and CDR2 is YYNGEE. The length of the CDR3 is 15 residues. Written as DNA, the CDR3 is TGTGCCAGCAGCGTACGGGACTACCCCTCCTACGAGCAGTACTTC. Translation gives CASSVRDYPSYEQYF.

The V call is TRBV3-1, the J call TRBJ1-4, with D perhaps TRBD1 (5 bases). Trimming left V 2 bases short and J 7 bases short, with 14 bases between. This CDR3 has 15 amino acids. CDR1 and CDR2 from the germline V gene are LGHDT and YNNKEL (reference sequence). This chain's CDR3 is CASSQRRGGSEKLFF. DNA of the CDR3: TGTGCCAGCAGCCAACGGAGGGGTGGAAGTGAAAAACTGTTTTTT.

This clonotype has just a few counts. The chain has TRBV7-9 and TRBJ1-2; 8 bases are shared with TRBD1. This CDR3 has 16 amino acids. In germline, CDR1 is SEHNR, CDR2 FQNEAQ (reference sequence). After removal of 5 bases from V and 1 base from J, the junction contained 9 bases not matched to a gene. The CDR3 region has the DNA TGTGCCAGCAGCCCAGGGGGCGGACCTCTTAACTATGGCTACACCTTC. Amino acid sequence: CASSPGGGPLNYGYTF. The entire variable domain, with the rest obtained from reference TRBV7-9 and TRBJ1-2, is as follows: DTGVSQNPRHKITKRGQNVTFRCDPISEHNRLYWYRQTLGQGPEFLTYFQNEAQLEKSRLLSDRFSAERPKGSFSTLEIQRTEQGDSAMYLCASSPGGGPLNYGYTFGSGTRLTVV.

The chain has TRBV28 and TRBJ2-7, with 8 bases matching TRBD1. This CDR3 spans 14 amino acids. The germline CDR1 and CDR2 sequences are MDHEN and SYDVKM. The V and J ends lost 8 bases and 0 bases, in that order; junction bases with no gene match: 6. DNA of the CDR3: TGTGCCAGCCGCCCAGGGGGCCCCTCCTACGAGCAGTACTTC. Encoded protein: CASRPGGPSYEQYF.

The V call is TRBV20-1, the J call TRBJ2-1, with a weak D call TRBD2 (6 bases). The V gene lost 5 bases and the J gene lost 0 bases, with 17 bases spanning the gap. The CDR3 is made up of 16 amino acids. Germline CDR1 reads DFQATT; CDR2 reads SNEGSKA (reference sequence). The CDR3, as DNA: TGCAGTGCTCGGGCCCCAGTAGCGGCCTCCTACAATGAGCAGTTCTTC. Protein product: CSARAPVAASYNEQFF.